Listed here is a single T cell receptor beta chain. Sequencing used immunoSEQ multiplex PCR; TCRdb keeps in-frame clones, though not all of them. The table shows tens of thousands of clones, with 90% to 95% occurring only once. Germline CDR1 and CDR2: MGHDK and SYGVNS. The CDR3 extends over 16 amino acids. Trimming cost V 2 bases and J 8 bases, with 18 bases left between them. This entry comes from a study of T cell changes during pregnancy in multiple sclerosis. This chain connects TRBV25-1 to TRBJ1-4, with a possible D match to TRBD1 (5 bases). The sequence came from a female donor with multiple sclerosis, enrolled in a pregnancy study. Source: peripheral blood, taken in the third trimester of pregnancy. The CDR3 region is CASSEGGLTGREKLFF. The CDR3 region has the DNA TGTGCCAGCAGTGAAGGGGGACTCACCGGAAGAGAAAAACTGTTTTTT.